This passage covers 2 T cell receptor beta chains from one sample sequenced in a study of CD8+ T cells in alopecia areata. Reverse transcription of extracted RNA yielded cDNA, which provided the sequencing template. Libraries were prepared by immunoSEQ multiplex PCR; TCRdb keeps only in-frame clonotypes and omits some of them. Of fewer than 110,000 clones listed, 80% to 90% were seen once; the top ten hold 11%. This sample's treatment: oral pan-JAK inhibitor, 5-10 mg twice daily. The sequences come from CD8+ T cells sorted from blood, collected at approximately week 34, from a patient treated with tofacitinib. These receptors all stem from a human donor with alopecia areata.

There are a few counts of this clone. The chain has TRBV5-1 and TRBJ1-2; D is undetermined. CDR1 SGHRS and CDR2 YFSETQ come from the germline V gene. This CDR3 comprises 13 residues. V was pared by 1 base and J by 4 bases, with 8 bases between. The CDR3 nucleotides read TGCGCCAGCAGCTTGCTCGGCCTCTATGGCTACACCTTC. Encoded protein: CASSLLGLYGYTF.

The chain employs TRBV5-1 and TRBJ2-1; a possible D gene is TRBD1 (6 bases). CDR1 and CDR2 from the germline V gene are SGHRS and YFSETQ. V was pared by 1 base and J by 7 bases, with 9 bases between. This CDR3 has 13 residues. CDR3 sequence (DNA): TGCGCCAGCAGCTTGACAGGGCCGAATGAGCAGTTCTTC. Its protein is CASSLTGPNEQFF.